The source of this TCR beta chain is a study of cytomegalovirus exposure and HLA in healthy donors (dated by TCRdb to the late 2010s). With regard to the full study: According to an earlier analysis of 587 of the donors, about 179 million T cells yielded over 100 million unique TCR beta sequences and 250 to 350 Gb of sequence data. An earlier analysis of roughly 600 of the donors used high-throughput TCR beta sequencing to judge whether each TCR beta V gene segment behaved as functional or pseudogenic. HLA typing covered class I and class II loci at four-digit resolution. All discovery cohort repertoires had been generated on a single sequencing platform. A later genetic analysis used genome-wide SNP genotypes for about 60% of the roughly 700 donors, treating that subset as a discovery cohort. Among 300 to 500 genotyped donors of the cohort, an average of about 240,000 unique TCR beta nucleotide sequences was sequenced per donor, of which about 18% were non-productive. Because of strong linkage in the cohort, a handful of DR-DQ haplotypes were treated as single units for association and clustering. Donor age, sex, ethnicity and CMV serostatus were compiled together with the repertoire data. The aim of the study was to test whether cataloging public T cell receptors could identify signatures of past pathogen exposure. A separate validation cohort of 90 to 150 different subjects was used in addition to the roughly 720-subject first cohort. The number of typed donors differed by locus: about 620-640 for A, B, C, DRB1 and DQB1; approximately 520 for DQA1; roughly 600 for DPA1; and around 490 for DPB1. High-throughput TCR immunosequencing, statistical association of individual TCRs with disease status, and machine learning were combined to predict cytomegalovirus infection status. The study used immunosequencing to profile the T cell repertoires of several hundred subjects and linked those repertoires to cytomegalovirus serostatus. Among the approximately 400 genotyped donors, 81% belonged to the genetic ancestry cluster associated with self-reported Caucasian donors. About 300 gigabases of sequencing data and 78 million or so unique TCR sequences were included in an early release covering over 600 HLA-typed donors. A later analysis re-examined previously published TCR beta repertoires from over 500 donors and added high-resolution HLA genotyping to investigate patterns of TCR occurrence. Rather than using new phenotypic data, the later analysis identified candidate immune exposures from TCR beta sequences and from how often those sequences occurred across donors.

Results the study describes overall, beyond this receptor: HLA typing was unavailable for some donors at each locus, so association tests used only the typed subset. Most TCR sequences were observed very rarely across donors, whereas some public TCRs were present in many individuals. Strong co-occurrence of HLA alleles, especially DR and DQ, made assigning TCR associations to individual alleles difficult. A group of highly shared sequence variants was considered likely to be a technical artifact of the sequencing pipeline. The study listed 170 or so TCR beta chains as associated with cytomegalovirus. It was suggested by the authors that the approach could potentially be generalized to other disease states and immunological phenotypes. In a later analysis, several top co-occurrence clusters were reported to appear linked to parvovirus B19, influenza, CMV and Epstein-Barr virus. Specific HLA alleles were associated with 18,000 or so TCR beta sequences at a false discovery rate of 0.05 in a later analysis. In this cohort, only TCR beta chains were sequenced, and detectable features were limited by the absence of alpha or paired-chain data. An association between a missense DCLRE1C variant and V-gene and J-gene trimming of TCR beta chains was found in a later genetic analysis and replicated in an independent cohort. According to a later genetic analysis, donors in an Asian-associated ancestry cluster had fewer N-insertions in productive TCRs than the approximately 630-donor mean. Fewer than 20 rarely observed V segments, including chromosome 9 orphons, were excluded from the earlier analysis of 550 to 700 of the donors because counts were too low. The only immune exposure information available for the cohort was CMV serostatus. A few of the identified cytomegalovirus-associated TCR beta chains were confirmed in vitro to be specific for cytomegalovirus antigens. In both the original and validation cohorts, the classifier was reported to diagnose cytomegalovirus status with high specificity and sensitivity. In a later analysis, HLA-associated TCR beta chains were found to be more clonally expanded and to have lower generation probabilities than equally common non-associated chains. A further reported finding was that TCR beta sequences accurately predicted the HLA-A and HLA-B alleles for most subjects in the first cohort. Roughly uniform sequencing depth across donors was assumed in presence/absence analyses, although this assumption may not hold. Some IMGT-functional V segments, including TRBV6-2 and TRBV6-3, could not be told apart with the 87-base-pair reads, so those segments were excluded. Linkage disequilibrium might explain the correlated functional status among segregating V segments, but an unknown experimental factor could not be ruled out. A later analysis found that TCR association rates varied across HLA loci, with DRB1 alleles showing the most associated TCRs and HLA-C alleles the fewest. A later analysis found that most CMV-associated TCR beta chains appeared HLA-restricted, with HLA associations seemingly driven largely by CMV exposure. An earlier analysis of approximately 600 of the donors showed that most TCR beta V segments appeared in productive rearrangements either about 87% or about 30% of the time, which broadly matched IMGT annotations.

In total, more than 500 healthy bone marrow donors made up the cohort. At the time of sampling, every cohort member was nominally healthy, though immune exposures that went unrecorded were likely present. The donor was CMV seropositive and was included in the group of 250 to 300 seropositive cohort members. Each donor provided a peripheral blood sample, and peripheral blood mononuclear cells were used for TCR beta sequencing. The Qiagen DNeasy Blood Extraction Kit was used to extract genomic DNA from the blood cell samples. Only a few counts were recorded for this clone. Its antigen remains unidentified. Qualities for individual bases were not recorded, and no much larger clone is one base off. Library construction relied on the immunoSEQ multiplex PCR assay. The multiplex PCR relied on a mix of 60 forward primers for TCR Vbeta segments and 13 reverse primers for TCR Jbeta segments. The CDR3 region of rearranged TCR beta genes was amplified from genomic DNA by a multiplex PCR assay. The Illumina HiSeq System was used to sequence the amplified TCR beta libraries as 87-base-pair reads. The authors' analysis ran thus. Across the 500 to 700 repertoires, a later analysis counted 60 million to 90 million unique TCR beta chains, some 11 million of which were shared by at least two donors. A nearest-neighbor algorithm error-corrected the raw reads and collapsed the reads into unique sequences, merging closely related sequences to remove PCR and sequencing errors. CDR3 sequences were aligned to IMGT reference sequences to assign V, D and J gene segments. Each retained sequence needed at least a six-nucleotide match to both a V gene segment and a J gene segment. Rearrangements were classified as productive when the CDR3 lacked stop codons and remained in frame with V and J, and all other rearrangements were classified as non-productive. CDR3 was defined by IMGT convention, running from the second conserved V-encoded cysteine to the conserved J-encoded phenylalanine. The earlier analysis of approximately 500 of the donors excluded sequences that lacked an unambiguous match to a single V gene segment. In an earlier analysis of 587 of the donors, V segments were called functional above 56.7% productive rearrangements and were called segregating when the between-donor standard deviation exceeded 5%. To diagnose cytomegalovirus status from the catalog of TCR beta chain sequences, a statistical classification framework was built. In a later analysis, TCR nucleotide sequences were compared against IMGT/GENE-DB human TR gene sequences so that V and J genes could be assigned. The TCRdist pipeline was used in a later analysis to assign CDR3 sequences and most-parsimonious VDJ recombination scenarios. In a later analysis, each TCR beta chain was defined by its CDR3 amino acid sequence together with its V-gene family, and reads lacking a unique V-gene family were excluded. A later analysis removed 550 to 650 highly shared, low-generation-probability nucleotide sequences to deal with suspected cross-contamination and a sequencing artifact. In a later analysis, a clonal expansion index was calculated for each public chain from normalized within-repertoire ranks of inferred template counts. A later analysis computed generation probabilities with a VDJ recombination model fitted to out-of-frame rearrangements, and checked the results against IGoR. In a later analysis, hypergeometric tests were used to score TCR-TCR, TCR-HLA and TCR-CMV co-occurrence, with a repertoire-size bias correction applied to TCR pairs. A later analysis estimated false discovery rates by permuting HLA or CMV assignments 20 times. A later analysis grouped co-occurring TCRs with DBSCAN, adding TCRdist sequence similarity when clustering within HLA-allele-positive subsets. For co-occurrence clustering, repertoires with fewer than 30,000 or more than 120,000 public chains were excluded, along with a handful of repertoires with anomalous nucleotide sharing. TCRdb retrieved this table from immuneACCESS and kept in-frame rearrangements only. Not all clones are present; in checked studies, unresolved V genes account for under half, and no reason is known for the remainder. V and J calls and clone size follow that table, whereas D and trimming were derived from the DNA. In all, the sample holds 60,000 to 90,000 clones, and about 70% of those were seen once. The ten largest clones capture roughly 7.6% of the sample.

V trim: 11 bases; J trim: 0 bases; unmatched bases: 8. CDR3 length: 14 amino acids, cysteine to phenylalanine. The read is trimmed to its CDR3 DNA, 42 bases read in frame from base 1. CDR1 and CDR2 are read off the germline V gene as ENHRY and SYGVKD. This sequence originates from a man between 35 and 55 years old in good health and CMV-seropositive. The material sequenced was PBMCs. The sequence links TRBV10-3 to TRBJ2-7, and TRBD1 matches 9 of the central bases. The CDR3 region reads CAVQGAQSSYEQYF. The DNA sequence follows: TGTGCCGTACAGGGGGCCCAGAGCTCCTACGAGCAGTACTTC.